This T cell receptor beta chain was found in a study of PD-1 blockade in classical Hodgkin lymphoma. Germline values: CDR1 SGHTA, CDR2 FQGNSA. The CDR3 contains 14 residues. Following autologous stem cell transplantation, relapse occurred in every patient, and exposure to brentuximab vedotin varied. There are a few counts of this clone. At one end the junction does not follow the germline gene, possibly because of a read error. The table came from immunoSEQ multiplex PCR; TCRdb's copy has only in-frame clones and leaves some out. Here the sample spans around 45,000 clones, about 65% being singletons. This clonotype was obtained from a human donor with classical Hodgkin lymphoma. This sample comprised peripheral blood mononuclear cells (PBMCs), obtained before the second cycle of nivolumab. The V and J genes are TRBV7-2 and TRBJ2-3, with 9 bases aligning to TRBD2. The CDR3 loop reads CASSLAGSSDTQYF. The CDR3 coding sequence is TGTGCCAGCAGCCTAGCGGGGAGTTCAGATACGCAGTATTTT.